This entry is about one TCR beta chain. Its antigen remains unknown. The sample originates from a study of beta chain features in type 1 diabetes. Study context: Regarding age, gender and cell yields, patients proved similar to healthy donors. Findings of the study overall: Shorter TCRB CDR3s, moderately but significantly so, were found in Type 1 diabetes patients in all four CD4+ subsets. Junctions at VDJ sites from type 1 diabetes patients had fewer insertions and more deletions.

Every isolated RNA sample was fully reverse transcribed, so sequencing captured expressed TCRB transcripts. Only in-frame clones appear in the TCRdb table, and some are missing; sequencing was by immunoSEQ multiplex PCR. Among more than 550,000 clones, roughly 13% were seen once, and the ten largest hold less than 0.04%. V shed 2 bases and J shed 6 bases, with 8 bases lying between them. Germline V gene lookup returns CDR1 GTSNPN and CDR2 SVGIG (reference sequence). This CDR3 is 12 amino acids long. Sorting produced populations that all topped 95% purity. This receptor was obtained from a man younger than 30 with type 1 diabetes. The chain links TRBV30 to TRBJ1-5; D remains unclear. The sequenced sample was naive CD4+ T cells from blood. The CDR3 region has the DNA TGTGCCTGGAGTCTTTGGGGTCAGCCCCAGCATTTT. Translating gives CAWSLWGQPQHF.